These 8 T cell receptor beta chains came from one sample sequenced in a study of beta chain features in type 1 diabetes. What was sequenced were expressed TCRB transcripts, since all of the isolated RNA had been reverse transcribed. TCRdb's table, derived via immunoSEQ multiplex PCR, lists solely in-frame clones and lacks some. This table holds just over 450,000 clones, approximately 30% found once. Sequenced: naive CD4+ T cells from blood. The receptors originated from a young man in good health.

CDR3 protein: CASSYSGEQYF. CDR3 DNA sequence: TGTGCCAGCAGTTACTCGGGCGAGCAGTACTTC. This rearrangement joins TRBV2 to TRBJ2-7; no firm D call. Germline V gives CDR1 SNHLY, CDR2 FYNNEI. V was clipped by 5 bases and J by 6 bases, with 8 bases between them. The CDR3 length is 11 residues.

The chain links TRBV29-1 to TRBJ2-7; perhaps TRBD1 as D (5 bases). This CDR3 is 12 amino acids long. Trimming took 5 bases from V and 2 from J, leaving 10 bases between them. Germline CDR1 is SQVTM and CDR2 is ANQGSEA. CDR3 sequence: CSVRKTAYEQYF. The DNA for the CDR3 is TGCAGCGTTCGGAAGACAGCCTACGAGCAGTACTTC.

This clone turned up a few times. This chain uses TRBV25-1 with TRBJ1-2, with TRBD1 matching 8 bases. CDR1 is MGHDK and CDR2 is SYGVNS in the germline V gene. Germline trimming cut 1 base from V and 2 bases from J; bases unmatched to any gene: 9. The CDR3 extends over 17 amino acids. The CDR3 DNA sequence: TGTGCCAGCAGTGAATCACCAGGGGGCAAGGGCAACTATGGCTACACCTTC. Its translation is CASSESPGGKGNYGYTF.

This clone was recorded a few times. Other DNA variants within this sample encode the same CDR3. The rearrangement joins TRBV10-3 to TRBJ1-1; unclear D gene. V shed 3 bases and J shed 2 bases, with 1 base lying between them. The CDR3 length is 11 residues. Looked up from germline, CDR1 is ENHRY and CDR2 is SYGVKD. In DNA, the CDR3 is TGTGCCATCAGTGAAAACACTGAAGCTTTCTTT. Translated: CAISENTEAFF.

V is TRBV9 and J is TRBJ2-1, with 9 bases matching TRBD1. The junction had 6 bases not matched to a gene; V was cut back by 3 bases and J by 8 bases. CDR3 length: 14 residues. Germline lookup yields CDR1 SGDLS and CDR2 YYNGEE. As DNA, the CDR3 is TGTGCCAGCAGCGCCCGGGACAGGGACCATGAGCAGTTCTTC. Protein: CASSARDRDHEQFF.

V usage is TRBV13 and J usage is TRBJ2-2; TRBD2 matches 9 bases. From germline, CDR1 is PRHDT and CDR2 FYEKMQ (reference sequence). There are 16 residues in the CDR3. Trimming removed 6 bases from V and 6 bases from J; junction bases left unmatched: 11. The CDR3 loop reads CASRLLTGTSSGELFF. The CDR3 DNA sequence: TGTGCCAGCAGACTACTAACCGGGACTAGCTCCGGGGAGCTGTTTTTT. Complete variable domain (other parts from reference TRBV13 and TRBJ2-2): AAGVIQSPRHLIKEKRETATLKCYPIPRHDTVYWYQQGPGQDPQFLISFYEKMQSDKGSIPDRFSAQQFSDYHSELNMSSLELGDSALYFCASRLLTGTSSGELFFGEGSRLTVL.

The chain employs TRBV20-1 and TRBJ1-2; a weak D match, TRBD1 (5 bases). V shed 8 bases and J shed 7 bases, with 14 bases lying between them. This CDR3 spans 11 amino acids. The germline V gene encodes CDR1 DFQATT and CDR2 SNEGSKA (reference sequence). CDR3 sequence: CSSGTALGYTF. The DNA of the CDR3 is TGCAGTAGCGGGACTGCCCTTGGCTACACCTTC.

The chain has TRBV15 and TRBJ1-5, with 7 nucleotides matching TRBD1. This CDR3 spans 15 amino acids. With 1 base clipped from V and 3 bases from J, the junction kept 3 bases outside the gene matches. Germline-derived CDR1 and CDR2 are LNHNV and YYDKDF (reference sequence). DNA for the CDR3: TGTGCCACCAGCAGAGGACAGGGCTTCAATCAGCCCCAGCATTTT. The encoded protein is CATSRGQGFNQPQHF.